What follows describes a single T cell receptor beta chain. The sample is drawn from a study of T cell changes during pregnancy in multiple sclerosis. TCRdb's copy holds only in-frame clones and misses some; the assay was immunoSEQ multiplex PCR. The sample contains about 44,000 clones, 80% to 95% of which appear only once. Germline trimming cut 6 bases from V and 3 bases from J; bases unmatched to any gene: 9. Germline CDR1 is SNHLY and CDR2 is FYNNEI. The CDR3 length is 15 residues. The TCR sequence derives from a female donor with multiple sclerosis, enrolled in a pregnancy study. The gene calls are TRBV2 and TRBJ1-1; 8 bases align to TRBD1. Sequenced here: CD4+ T cells from peripheral blood mononuclear cells, sampled in the first trimester of pregnancy. This CDR3 reads CASRGPGQGDTEAFF. CDR3 nucleotides: TGTGCCAGCAGGGGACCCGGACAGGGAGACACTGAAGCTTTCTTT.